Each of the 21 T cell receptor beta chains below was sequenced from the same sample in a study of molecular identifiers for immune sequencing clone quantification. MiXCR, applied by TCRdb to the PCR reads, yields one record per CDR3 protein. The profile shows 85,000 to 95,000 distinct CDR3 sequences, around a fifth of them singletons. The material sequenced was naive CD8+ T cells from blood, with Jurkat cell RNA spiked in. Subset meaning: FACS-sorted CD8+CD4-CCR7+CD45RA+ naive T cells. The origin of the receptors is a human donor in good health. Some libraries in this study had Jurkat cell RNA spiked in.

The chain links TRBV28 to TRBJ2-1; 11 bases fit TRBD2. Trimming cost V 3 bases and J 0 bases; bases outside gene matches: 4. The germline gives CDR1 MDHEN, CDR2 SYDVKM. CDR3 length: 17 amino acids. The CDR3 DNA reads TGTGCCAGCAGTTTTGGACTAGCGGGCAGCTCCTACAATGAGCAGTTCTTC. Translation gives CASSFGLAGSSYNEQFF.

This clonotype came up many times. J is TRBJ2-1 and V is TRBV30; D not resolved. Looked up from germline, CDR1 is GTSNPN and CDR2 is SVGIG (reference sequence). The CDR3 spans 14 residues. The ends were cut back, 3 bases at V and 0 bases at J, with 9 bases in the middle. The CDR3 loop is CAWRGLSSYNEQFF. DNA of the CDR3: TGTGCCTGGAGAGGGCTGAGCTCCTACAATGAGCAGTTCTTC.

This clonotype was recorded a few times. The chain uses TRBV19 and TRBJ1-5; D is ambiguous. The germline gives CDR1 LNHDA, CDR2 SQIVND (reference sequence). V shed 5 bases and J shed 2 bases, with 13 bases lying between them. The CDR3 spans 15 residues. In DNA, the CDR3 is TGTGCCAGTAGTCCTTGGGGAGGCGGCAATCAGCCCCAGCATTTT. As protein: CASSPWGGGNQPQHF.

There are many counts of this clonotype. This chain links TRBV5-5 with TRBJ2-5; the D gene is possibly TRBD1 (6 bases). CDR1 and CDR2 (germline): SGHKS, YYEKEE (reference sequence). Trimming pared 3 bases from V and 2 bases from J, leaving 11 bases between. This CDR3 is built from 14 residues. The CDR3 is CASSSGTHQETQYF. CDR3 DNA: TGTGCCAGCAGCTCTGGGACACATCAAGAGACCCAGTACTTC.

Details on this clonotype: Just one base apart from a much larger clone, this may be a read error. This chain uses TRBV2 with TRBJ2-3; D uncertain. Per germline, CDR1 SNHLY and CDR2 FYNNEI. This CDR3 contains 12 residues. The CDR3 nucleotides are TGTGCCAGCATTGGCAGTACAGATGCGCAGTATTTT. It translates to CASIGSTDAQYF.

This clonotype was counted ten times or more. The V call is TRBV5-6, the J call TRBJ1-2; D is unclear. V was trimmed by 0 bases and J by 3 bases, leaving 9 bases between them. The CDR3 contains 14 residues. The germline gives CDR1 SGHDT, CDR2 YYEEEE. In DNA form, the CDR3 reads TGTGCCAGCAGCTTGGAACCCAGCTACTATGGCTACACCTTC. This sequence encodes CASSLEPSYYGYTF. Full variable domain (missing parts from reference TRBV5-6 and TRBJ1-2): DAGVTQSPTHLIKTRGQQVTLRCSPKSGHDTVSWYQQALGQGPQFIFQYYEEEERQRGNFPDRFSGHQFPNYSSELNVNALLLGDSALYLCASSLEPSYYGYTFGSGTRLTVV.

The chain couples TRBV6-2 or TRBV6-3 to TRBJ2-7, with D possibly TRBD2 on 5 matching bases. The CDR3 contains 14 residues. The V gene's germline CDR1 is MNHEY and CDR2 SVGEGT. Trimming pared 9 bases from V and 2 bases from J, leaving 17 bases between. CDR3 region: CASSTGWGAYEQYF. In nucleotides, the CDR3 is TGTGCCAGTAGTACGGGCTGGGGAGCCTACGAGCAGTACTTC.

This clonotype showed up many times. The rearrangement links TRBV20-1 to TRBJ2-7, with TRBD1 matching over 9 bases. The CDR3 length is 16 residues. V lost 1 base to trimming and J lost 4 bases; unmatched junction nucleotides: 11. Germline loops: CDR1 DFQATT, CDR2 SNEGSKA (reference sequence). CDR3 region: CSARGVLTGGFYEQYF. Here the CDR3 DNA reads TGCAGTGCTAGAGGGGTACTCACAGGGGGCTTTTACGAGCAGTACTTC.

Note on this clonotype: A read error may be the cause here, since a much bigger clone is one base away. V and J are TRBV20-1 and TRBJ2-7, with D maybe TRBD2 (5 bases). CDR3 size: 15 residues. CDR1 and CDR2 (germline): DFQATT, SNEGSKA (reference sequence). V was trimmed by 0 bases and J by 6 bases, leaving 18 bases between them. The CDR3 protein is CSARDRGSGICEQYF. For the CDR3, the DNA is TGCAGTGCTAGAGATCGGGGTTCTGGAATCTGCGAGCAGTACTTC.

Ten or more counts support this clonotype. The DNA of the CDR3 is TGTGCCAGCAGTTTAGGGATCAGTAGGTCCTACGAGCAGTACTTC. The encoded protein is CASSLGISRSYEQYF. The chain links TRBV28 to TRBJ2-7; D is unclear. V lost 2 bases, J lost 1 base, and 12 bases lay in between. This CDR3 is 15 amino acids long. CDR1 is MDHEN and CDR2 is SYDVKM in the germline V gene.

This CDR3 is CAGTGGPWLQYF. For the CDR3, the DNA is TGTGCCGGCACAGGGGGCCCCTGGCTCCAGTACTTC. The chain employs TRBV30 and TRBJ2-5, with 9 bases that match TRBD1. Germline CDR1 is GTSNPN and CDR2 is SVGIG (reference sequence). This CDR3 has 12 residues. V was pared by 8 bases and J by 10 bases, with 11 bases of the junction left unmatched.

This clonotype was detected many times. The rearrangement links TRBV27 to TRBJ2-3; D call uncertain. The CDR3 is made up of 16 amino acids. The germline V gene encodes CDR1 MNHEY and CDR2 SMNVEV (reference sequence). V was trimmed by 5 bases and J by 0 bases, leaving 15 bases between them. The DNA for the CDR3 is TGTGCCAGCAGTCCCCGGGCAGCTACTAGCACAGATACGCAGTATTTT. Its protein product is CASSPRAATSTDTQYF.

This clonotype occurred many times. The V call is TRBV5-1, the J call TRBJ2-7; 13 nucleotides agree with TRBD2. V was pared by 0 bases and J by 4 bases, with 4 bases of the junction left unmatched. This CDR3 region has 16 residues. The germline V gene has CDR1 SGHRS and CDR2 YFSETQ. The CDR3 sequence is CASSLARGLAGYEQYF. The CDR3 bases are TGCGCCAGCAGCTTGGCCAGGGGACTAGCGGGGTACGAGCAGTACTTC.

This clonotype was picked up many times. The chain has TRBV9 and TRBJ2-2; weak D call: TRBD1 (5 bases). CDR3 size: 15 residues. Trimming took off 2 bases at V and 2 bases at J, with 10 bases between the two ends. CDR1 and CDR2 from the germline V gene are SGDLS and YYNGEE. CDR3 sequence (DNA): TGTGCCAGCAGCGTCTTCACAGGAAACACCGGGGAGCTGTTTTTT. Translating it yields CASSVFTGNTGELFF.

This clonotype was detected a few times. The CDR3: CASSPWTGGIQNYYEQYF. The DNA for the CDR3 is TGTGCCAGCTCACCGTGGACAGGGGGGATCCAAAATTACTACGAGCAGTACTTC. This rearrangement joins TRBV18 to TRBJ2-7; 10 bases align to TRBD1. The ends lost 3 bases at V and 3 bases at J; junction bases unmatched: 14. The germline gives CDR1 KGHSH, CDR2 LQKENI. The CDR3 sequence is 18 residues long.

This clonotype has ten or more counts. This CDR3 reads CASSLRQGAAGANVLTF. CDR3 nucleotide sequence: TGTGCCAGCAGCTTACGGCAGGGGGCGGCTGGGGCCAACGTCCTGACTTTC. The J gene is TRBJ2-6, the V gene TRBV7-2; TRBD1 aligns across 8 bases. Germline V lookup: CDR1 SGHTA, CDR2 FQGNSA. This CDR3 has 17 amino acids. Unmatched junction bases numbered 5, after V lost 2 bases and J lost 2 bases. Filled out from reference TRBV7-2 and TRBJ2-6, the complete variable domain reads GAGVSQSPSNKVTEKGKDVELRCDPISGHTALYWYRQSLGQGLEFLIYFQGNSAPDKSGLPSDRFSAERTGGSVSTLTIQRTQQEDSAVYLCASSLRQGAAGANVLTFGAGSRLTVL.

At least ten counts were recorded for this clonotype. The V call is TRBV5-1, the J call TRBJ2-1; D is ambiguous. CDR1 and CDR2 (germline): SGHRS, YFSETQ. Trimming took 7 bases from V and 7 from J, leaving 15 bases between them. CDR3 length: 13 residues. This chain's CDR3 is CASRPEPWNEQFF. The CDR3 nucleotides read TGCGCCAGCCGGCCCGAACCGTGGAATGAGCAGTTCTTC.

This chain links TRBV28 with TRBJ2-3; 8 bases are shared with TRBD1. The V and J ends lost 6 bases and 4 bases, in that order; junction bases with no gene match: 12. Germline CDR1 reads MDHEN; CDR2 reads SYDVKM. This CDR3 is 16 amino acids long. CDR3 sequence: CASRDRETLSADTQYF. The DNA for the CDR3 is TGTGCCAGCAGGGACAGGGAGACTCTCAGCGCAGATACGCAGTATTTT.

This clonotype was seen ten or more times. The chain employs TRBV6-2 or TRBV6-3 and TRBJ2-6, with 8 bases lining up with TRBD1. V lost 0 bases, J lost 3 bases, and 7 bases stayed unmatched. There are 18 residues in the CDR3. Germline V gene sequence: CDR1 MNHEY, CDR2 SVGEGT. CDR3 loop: CASSYSGTGRFGANVLTF. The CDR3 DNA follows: TGTGCCAGCAGTTACTCTGGGACAGGCCGCTTTGGGGCCAACGTCCTGACTTTC.

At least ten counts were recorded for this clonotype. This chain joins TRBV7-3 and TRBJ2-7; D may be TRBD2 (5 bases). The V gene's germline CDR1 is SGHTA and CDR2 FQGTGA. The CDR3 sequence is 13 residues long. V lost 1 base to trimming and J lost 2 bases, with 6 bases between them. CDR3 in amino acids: CASSLSSAYEQYF. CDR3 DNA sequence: TGTGCCAGCAGCTTAAGTAGCGCCTACGAGCAGTACTTC.

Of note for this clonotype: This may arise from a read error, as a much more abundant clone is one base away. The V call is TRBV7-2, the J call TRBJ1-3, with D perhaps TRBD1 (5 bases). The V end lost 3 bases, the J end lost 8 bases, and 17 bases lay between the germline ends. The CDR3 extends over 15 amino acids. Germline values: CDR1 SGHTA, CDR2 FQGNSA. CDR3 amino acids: CASSLGGRVLDTIYF. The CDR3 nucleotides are TGTGCCAGCAGCTTGGGCGGCAGGGTCTTGGACACCATATATTTT.